Shown below are 15 T cell receptor beta chains from a single sample sequenced in a study of shared clonotypes between healthy human individuals. Using immunoSEQ multiplex PCR, the repertoire was profiled, and TCRdb retains in-frame clones only, with some absent. The repertoire holds 550,000 to 600,000 clones, with roughly 98% as singletons. Terminally differentiated effector memory CD45RA+ cells were left out of the naive CD8 fraction, which was CD45RO-negative and positively selected for CCR7. The specimen was naive CD8+ T cells sorted from blood. The receptor source for this set is a man aged 25 to 45 in good health.

V gene TRBV7-6 combines with J gene TRBJ1-1; 8 nucleotides match TRBD1. The CDR3 covers 14 residues. J lost 5 bases, V lost 5 bases, and 7 bases had no gene match. Germline CDR1 is SGHVS and CDR2 is FNYEAQ. CDR3: CASSRGQGWTEAFF. Here the CDR3 DNA reads TGTGCCAGCAGCCGTGGACAGGGATGGACTGAAGCTTTCTTT.

V usage is TRBV4-3 and J usage is TRBJ2-1; no definite D call. In germline, CDR1 is LGHNA, CDR2 YSLEER. Trimming pared 0 bases from V and 6 bases from J, leaving 21 bases between. The CDR3 is 18 amino acids. CDR3 nucleotide sequence: TGCGCCAGCAGCCAAGATCAGGCGTCTACTACTACCTTCAATGAGCAGTTCTTC. Protein sequence: CASSQDQASTTTFNEQFF.

The gene calls are TRBV6-5 and TRBJ2-1, with D unclear. The germline gives CDR1 MNHEY, CDR2 SVGAGI. CDR3 length equals 11 residues. Trimming took off 6 bases at V and 8 bases at J, with 8 bases between the two ends. The CDR3 nucleotides read TGTGCCAGCAGGACTTGGGATGAGCAGTTCTTC. Protein product: CASRTWDEQFF.

The genes are TRBV6-1 and TRBJ2-1; 10 bases are a match to TRBD1. The germline V gene has CDR1 MNHNS and CDR2 SASEGT. V gave up 4 bases and J gave up 2 bases; unmatched junction bases: 5. The CDR3 covers 16 residues. The CDR3 DNA reads as TGTGCCAGCAGTGCCCTTGGACAGGGGGCCTACAATGAGCAGTTCTTC. The encoded protein is CASSALGQGAYNEQFF.

The chain combines TRBV5-1 with TRBJ2-2; 8 bases are a match to TRBD2. CDR3 length equals 14 residues. V was pared by 7 bases and J by 4 bases, with 6 bases of the junction left unmatched. CDR1 SGHRS and CDR2 YFSETQ come from the germline V gene. Here the CDR3 reads CASVSSGTTGELFF. The CDR3, as DNA: TGCGCCAGCGTTAGTAGCGGGACCACCGGGGAGCTGTTTTTT.

This chain joins TRBV15 and TRBJ1-3, with TRBD1 as a possible D gene (5 bases). The CDR3 consists of 16 residues. Germline V lookup: CDR1 LNHNV, CDR2 YYDKDF (reference sequence). V lost 1 base and J 4 bases, leaving 14 bases between the germline ends. CDR3 region: CATSRGDEGLGNTIYF. The CDR3 DNA reads as TGTGCCACCAGCAGAGGGGACGAAGGATTAGGAAACACCATATATTTT. The entire variable domain, with the rest obtained from reference TRBV15 and TRBJ1-3, is as follows: DAMVIQNPRYQVTQFGKPVTLSCSQTLNHNVMYWYQQKSSQAPKLLFHYYDKDFNNEADTPDNFQSRRPNTSFCFLDIRSPGLGDTAMYLCATSRGDEGLGNTIYFGEGSWLTVV.

The sample holds one count of this clone. The chain has TRBV7-9 and TRBJ2-7; 8 positions match TRBD1. V was clipped by 3 bases and J by 3 bases; unmatched bases: 13. Germline V gene data show CDR1 as SEHNR and CDR2 as FQNEAQ (reference sequence). The CDR3 extends over 17 amino acids. CDR3 DNA sequence: TGTGCCAGCAGCTTTCCGGAAGGCGGACAGGGACTCTACGAGCAGTACTTC. It codes for CASSFPEGGQGLYEQYF. Variable domain in full (rest from reference TRBV7-9 and TRBJ2-7): DTGVSQNPRHKITKRGQNVTFRCDPISEHNRLYWYRQTLGQGPEFLTYFQNEAQLEKSRLLSDRFSAERPKGSFSTLEIQRTEQGDSAMYLCASSFPEGGQGLYEQYFGPGTRLTVT.

This chain links TRBV13 with TRBJ2-4, with D maybe TRBD2 (6 bases). The V gene lost 1 base and the J gene lost 7 bases, with 8 bases spanning the gap. The CDR3 has 13 residues. CDR1 is PRHDT, CDR2 FYEKMQ, per germline (reference sequence). The CDR3 protein is CASSLVGGNIQYF. DNA for the CDR3: TGTGCCAGCAGCTTAGTTGGGGGGAACATTCAGTACTTC.

CDR3 sequence: CASSLGPDTQYF. The CDR3, as DNA: TGTGCCAGCAGCTTAGGGCCAGATACGCAGTATTTT. This chain connects TRBV11-2 to TRBJ2-3; no definite D call. V dropped 1 base and J dropped 4 bases, with 3 bases sitting between them. This CDR3 has 12 amino acids. Looked up from germline, CDR1 is SGHAT and CDR2 is FQNNGV. The variable domain in full, with the rest retrieved from reference TRBV11-2 and TRBJ2-3, is EAGVAQSPRYKIIEKRQSVAFWCNPISGHATLYWYQQILGQGPKLLIQFQNNGVVDDSQLPKDRFSAERLKGVDSTLKIQPAKLEDSAVYLCASSLGPDTQYFGPGTRLTVL.

CDR3 coding DNA: TGCGCCAGCAGCTTTTTGGCACCGAACACTGAAGCTTTCTTT. It encodes CASSFLAPNTEAFF. The chain recombines TRBV5-1 with TRBJ1-1; D gene uncertain. Germline CDR1 and CDR2: SGHRS and YFSETQ. The CDR3 contains 14 residues. The V end lost 2 bases, the J end lost 1 base, and 9 bases lay between the germline ends.

The chain couples TRBV25-1 to TRBJ2-7; D remains ambiguous. The V and J ends lost 4 bases and 0 bases respectively, with 7 bases between them. The CDR3 length is 13 residues. CDR1 and CDR2 from the germline V gene are MGHDK and SYGVNS. The CDR3 loop is CASSGRNSYEQYF. DNA for the CDR3: TGTGCCAGCAGTGGCAGGAACTCCTACGAGCAGTACTTC.

The chain links TRBV6-5 to TRBJ2-1, with D maybe TRBD2 (6 bases). CDR1 MNHEY and CDR2 SVGAGI come from the germline V gene. This CDR3 contains 14 residues. V gave up 4 bases and J gave up 5 bases, with 12 bases separating them. For the CDR3, the DNA is TGTGCCAGCAGTTGGGAGGATGGAAACAATGAGCAGTTCTTC. Protein: CASSWEDGNNEQFF.

Concerning this clone: This same CDR3 is encoded by further DNA sequences in the sample. The chain uses TRBV28 and TRBJ1-5; possible D gene TRBD1, 6 bases. Between the trimmed V and J ends, which lost 5 bases and 1 base, there was a span of 9 bases. The CDR3 totals 14 residues. CDR1 is MDHEN, CDR2 SYDVKM, per germline. Here the CDR3 reads CASSPTGSNQPQHF. The DNA for the CDR3 is TGTGCCAGCAGTCCAACAGGGAGCAATCAGCCCCAGCATTTT. The full variable domain, completed using reference TRBV28 and TRBJ1-5, is DVKVTQSSRYLVKRTGEKVFLECVQDMDHENMFWYRQDPGLGLRLIYFSYDVKMKEKGDIPEGYSVSREKKERFSLILESASTNQTSMYLCASSPTGSNQPQHFGDGTRLSIL.

This chain links TRBV7-2 with TRBJ2-7, with TRBD2 matching 10 bases. V shed 4 bases, J shed 7 bases, and the junction held 7 bases outside the gene matches. Germline V gene sequence: CDR1 SGHTA, CDR2 FQGNSA. This CDR3 has 14 residues. Here the CDR3 reads CASSSSGRALEQYF. DNA of the CDR3: TGTGCCAGCAGCTCAAGCGGGAGGGCCTTGGAGCAGTACTTC. Using reference TRBV7-2 and TRBJ2-7 for the parts outside the CDR3, the full variable domain is GAGVSQSPSNKVTEKGKDVELRCDPISGHTALYWYRQSLGQGLEFLIYFQGNSAPDKSGLPSDRFSAERTGGSVSTLTIQRTQQEDSAVYLCASSSSGRALEQYFGPGTRLTVT.

The chain recombines TRBV29-1 with TRBJ2-7; D is unclear. V lost 7 bases, J lost 2 bases, and 15 bases lay in between. Germline CDR1 is SQVTM and CDR2 is ANQGSEA. The CDR3 is made up of 13 amino acids. The CDR3 DNA sequence: TGCAGCGGTCTCAAGGAACCCGCCTACGAGCAGTACTTC. Protein: CSGLKEPAYEQYF.